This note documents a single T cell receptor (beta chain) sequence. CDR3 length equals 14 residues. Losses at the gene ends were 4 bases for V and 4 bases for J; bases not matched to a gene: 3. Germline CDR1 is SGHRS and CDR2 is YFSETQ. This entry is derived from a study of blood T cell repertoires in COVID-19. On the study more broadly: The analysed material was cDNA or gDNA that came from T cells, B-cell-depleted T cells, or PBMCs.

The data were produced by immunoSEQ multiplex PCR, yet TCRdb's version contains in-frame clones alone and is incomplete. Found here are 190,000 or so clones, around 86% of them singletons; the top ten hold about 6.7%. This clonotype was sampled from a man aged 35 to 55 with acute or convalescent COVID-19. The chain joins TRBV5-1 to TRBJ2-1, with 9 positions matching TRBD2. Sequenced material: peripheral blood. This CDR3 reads CASSLAGLYNEQFF. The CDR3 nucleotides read TGCGCCAGCAGCCTAGCGGGGCTATACAATGAGCAGTTCTTC.